This TCR beta chain was captured by sequencing in a study of control samples from healthy donors and cancer patients. TCRdb's table, derived via immunoSEQ multiplex PCR, lists solely in-frame clones and lacks some. In the table there are approximately 130,000 clones, around 90% of which are singletons. Germline loops: CDR1 SGHRS, CDR2 YFSETQ. Unmatched junction bases numbered 6, after V lost 1 base and J lost 3 bases. The CDR3 has 15 amino acids. The chain links TRBV5-1 to TRBJ2-5; TRBD2 aligns across 7 bases. Sequenced material: blood. This receptor was identified in a man aged 35 to 55 in good health. CDR3 sequence reads: CASSLYGGSEETQYF. The CDR3 region has the DNA TGCGCCAGCAGCTTGTACGGGGGGTCCGAAGAGACCCAGTACTTC.